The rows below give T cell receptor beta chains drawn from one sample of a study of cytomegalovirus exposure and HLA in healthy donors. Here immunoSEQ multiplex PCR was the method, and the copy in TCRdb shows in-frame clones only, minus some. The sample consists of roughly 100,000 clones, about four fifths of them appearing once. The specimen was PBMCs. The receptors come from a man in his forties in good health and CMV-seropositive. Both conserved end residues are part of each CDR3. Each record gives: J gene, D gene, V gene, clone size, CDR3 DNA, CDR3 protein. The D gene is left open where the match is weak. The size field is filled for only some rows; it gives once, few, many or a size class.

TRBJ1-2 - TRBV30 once TGTGCCTTGGCTCACTATGGCTACACCTTC CALAHYGYTF
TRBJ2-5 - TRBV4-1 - TGCGCCAGCAGCCCCCGGACAGAAGAGACCCAGTACTTC CASSPRTEETQYF
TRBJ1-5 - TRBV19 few TGTGCCAGTAGGGCAGGAGGAGTTGGCAATCAGCCCCAGCATTTT CASRAGGVGNQPQHF
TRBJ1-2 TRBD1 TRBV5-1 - TGCGCCAGCAGCTATGAACAGGGGGCAGATGGCTACACCTTC CASSYEQGADGYTF
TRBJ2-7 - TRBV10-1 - TGCGCCAGCAGAGGGGGCGAGCAGTACTTC CASRGGEQYF
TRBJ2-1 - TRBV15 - TGTGCCACCAGCAGAGATCGGCAGGGAACGAACAATGAGCAGTTCTTC CATSRDRQGTNNEQFF
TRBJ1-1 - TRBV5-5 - TGTGCCAGCAGTTTGACAGGAGACACTGAAGCTTTCTTT CASSLTGDTEAFF
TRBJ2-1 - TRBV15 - TGTGCCACCAGCAGAGGTTTAGAGGGTCATGAGCAGTTCTTC CATSRGLEGHEQFF
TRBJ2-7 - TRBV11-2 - TGTGCCAGCAGCTTGGAGGTCGGACTCTTCGAGCAGTACTTC CASSLEVGLFEQYF
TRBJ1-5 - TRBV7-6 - TGTGCCAGCAGCTCCCACAGAAATCAGCCCCAGCATTTT CASSSHRNQPQHF
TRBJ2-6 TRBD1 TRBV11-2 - TGTGCCAGCAGCCGGACAACAGGGGCCGGGGCCAACGTCCTGACTTTC CASSRTTGAGANVLTF
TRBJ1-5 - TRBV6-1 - TGTGCCAGCAGTGAAGTATCGGCGGGGGGAGGCGGTTTGCCCCAGCATTTT CASSEVSAGGGGLPQHF
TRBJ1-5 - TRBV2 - TGTGCCAGCAGTCCGGGGAGCAATCAGCCCCAGCATTTT CASSPGSNQPQHF
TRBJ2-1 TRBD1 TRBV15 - TGTGCCACCAGCAGGGACAGGGGGCCCTGGGAGAACTACAATGAGCAGTTCTTC CATSRDRGPWENYNEQFF
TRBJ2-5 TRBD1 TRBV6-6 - TGTGCCAGCAGTTATGGGACAGCCCAAGAGACCCAGTACTTC CASSYGTAQETQYF
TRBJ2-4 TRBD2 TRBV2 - TGTGCCAGCAGTGCCAGGGCAGGGAGGGGCGCCAAAAACATTCAGTACTTC CASSARAGRGAKNIQYF
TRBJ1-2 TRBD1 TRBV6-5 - TGTGCCAGCAGTGGATGGGACAGCCTCTATGGCTACACCTTC CASSGWDSLYGYTF
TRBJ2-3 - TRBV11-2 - TGTGCCAGCAGCTTAGGGGCGGGAACGACAGATACGCAGTATTTT CASSLGAGTTDTQYF
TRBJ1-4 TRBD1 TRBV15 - TGTGCCACCAGCATTAACAGGGGTCGGGGTGAAAAACTGTTTTTT CATSINRGRGEKLFF
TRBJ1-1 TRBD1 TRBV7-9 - TGTGCCAGCAGCCTATTAGGGCAGGGGGCTTTCTCTGAAGCTTTCTTT CASSLLGQGAFSEAFF
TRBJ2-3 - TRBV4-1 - TGCGCCAGCAGCCAAGAGGCCAGGGGCACAGATACGCAGTATTTT CASSQEARGTDTQYF
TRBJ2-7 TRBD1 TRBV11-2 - TGTGCCAGCAGCCAGACCGACAGGGGGCCCTACGAGCAGTACTTC CASSQTDRGPYEQYF
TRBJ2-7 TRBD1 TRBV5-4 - TGTGCCAGCAGCAAATACGGGACAGGGCCGGGCGAGCAGTACTTC CASSKYGTGPGEQYF
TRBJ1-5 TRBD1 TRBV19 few TGTGCCAGTAGTAGGGCCCAGGGGGGCAATCAGCCCCAGCATTTT CASSRAQGGNQPQHF
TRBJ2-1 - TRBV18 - TGTGCCAGCTCCTGGCCAGGGTCCAATGAGCAGTTCTTC CASSWPGSNEQFF
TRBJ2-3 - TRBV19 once TGTGCCAGTAGTATAGTCGGGATCTTCACAGATACGCAGTATTTT CASSIVGIFTDTQYF
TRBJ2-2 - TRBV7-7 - TGTGCTAGCAGCCGAGGACAGACAGACACCGGGGAGCTGTTTTTT CASSRGQTDTGELFF
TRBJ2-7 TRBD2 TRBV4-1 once TGCGCCAGCAGCCTACTAGCGGTAGGCTACGAGCAGTACTTC CASSLLAVGYEQYF
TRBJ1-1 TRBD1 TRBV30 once TGTGCCGGAGGGACAGCGCCTGAAGCTTTCTTT CAGGTAPEAFF
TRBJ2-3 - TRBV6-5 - TGTGCCAGCAGGTCTAGCACAGATACGCAGTATTTT CASRSSTDTQYF
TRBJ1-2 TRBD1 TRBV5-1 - TGCGCCAGCAGCATCCACGGACAGGGTGACTATGGCTACACCTTC CASSIHGQGDYGYTF
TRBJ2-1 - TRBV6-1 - TGTGCCAGCAGGGAAATCAGGGACTACAATGAGCAGTTCTTC CASREIRDYNEQFF
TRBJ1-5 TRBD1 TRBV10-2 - TGCGCCAGCAGTGAGTCGACAGGGCTGCCCCAGCATTTT CASSESTGLPQHF
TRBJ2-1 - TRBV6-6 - TGTGCCAGCTCCCTAAGCTCCTACAATGAGCAGTTCTTC CASSLSSYNEQFF
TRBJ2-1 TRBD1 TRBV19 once TGTGCCAGTAGCCAAGCCAGGGGGAGTTACAATGAGCAGTTCTTC CASSQARGSYNEQFF
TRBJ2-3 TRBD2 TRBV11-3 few TGTGCCAGCAGCCACGGGACTAGCGGGGCAGATACGCAGTATTTT CASSHGTSGADTQYF
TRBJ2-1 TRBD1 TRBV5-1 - TGCGCCAGCACAGCAGGGGGCTTGGGGAACAATGAGCAGTTCTTC CASTAGGLGNNEQFF
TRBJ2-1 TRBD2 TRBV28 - TGTGCCAGCAGTTTGCGGGAGTCCTACAATGAGCAGTTCTTC CASSLRESYNEQFF
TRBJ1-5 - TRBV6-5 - TGTGCCAGCAGTCCGGACAGATTTCAGCCCCAGCATTTT CASSPDRFQPQHF
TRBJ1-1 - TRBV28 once TGTGCCAGCACCCGACTATCCACTGAAGCTTTCTTT CASTRLSTEAFF
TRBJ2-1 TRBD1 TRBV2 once TGTGCCAGCACTAGACTCGAGACAGGGGAAGGGGATGAGCAGTTCTTC CASTRLETGEGDEQFF
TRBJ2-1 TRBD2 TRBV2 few TGTGCCAGCGGGGGGGGAGAGCAGTTCTTC CASGGGEQFF